The subject of this entry is one TCR beta chain. The data are from a study of control samples from healthy donors and cancer patients. Data came from immunoSEQ multiplex PCR; TCRdb stores just in-frame clones and leaves some out. The data hold some 100,000 clones, with approximately 90% observed a single time. This CDR3 contains 13 residues. V dropped 3 bases and J dropped 1 base, with 9 bases sitting between them. Germline loops: CDR1 DFQATT, CDR2 SNEGSKA (reference sequence). The sequence was obtained from a woman aged 45-59 years in good health. Sequencing was done on a sample of blood. This chain connects TRBV20-1 to TRBJ1-2; D is undetermined. CDR3 sequence reads: CSASIGFNYGYTF. As DNA, the CDR3 is TGCAGTGCTAGTATAGGGTTTAACTATGGCTACACCTTC.